This T cell receptor (beta chain) was sequenced during a study of cytomegalovirus exposure and HLA in healthy donors. General study results and limits: An analysis done earlier found most TCR beta V segments productive about 87% or about 30% of the time. Cytomegalovirus association was listed for about 180 TCR beta chains.

V lost 5 bases, J lost 5 bases, and 10 bases lay in between. This CDR3 is 12 amino acids long. Germline assignment: CDR1 SGHTA and CDR2 FQGNSA. Amplification used 60 Vbeta primers and 13 Jbeta primers. Only in-frame clones appear in the TCRdb table, and some are missing; sequencing was by immunoSEQ multiplex PCR. In the table there are 100,000 to 150,000 clones, around 75% of which are singletons. This clone occurred a few times. Its target is not known. V gene TRBV7-2 combines with J gene TRBJ2-7, with D maybe TRBD1 (6 bases). The sequence derives from a woman in her 50s in good health and CMV-seronegative. Material: PBMCs. The CDR3 DNA reads TGTGCCAGCAGCCCAGACAGGCACGAGCAGTACTTC. Residues: CASSPDRHEQYF.